This T cell receptor (beta chain) stems from a study of regulatory T cells in long-lasting Graves disease. The CDR3 has 15 amino acids. Germline assignment: CDR1 MNHNY and CDR2 SVGAGI (reference sequence). Trimming left V 0 bases short and J 0 bases short, with 6 bases between. Sample time point: newly diagnosed GD, antithyroid drugs for less than 3 months. Extracted PBMC RNA gave rise to the TCR library. The authors drew patients from an endocrinology department in Xi'an, China. The TCR beta library used iRepertoire HTBI primers with Arm-PCR amplification of CDR3. TCRdb reprocessed the multiplex PCR reads via MiXCR and lists one record per CDR3 protein. The sample lists about 460,000 distinct CDR3 sequences; 14% were seen once. The same data also went into a second study, on T cells in Graves' hyperthyroidism and ophthalmopathy.

The rearrangement uses TRBV6-6 and TRBJ2-1; weak D call: TRBD2 (6 bases). Specimen: peripheral blood mononuclear cells (PBMCs), collected at new diagnosis, from a patient treated with antithyroid drugs. The receptor was derived from a woman between 45 and 65 years old with Graves disease. The CDR3 spells CASSYSGLSYNEQFF. For the CDR3, the DNA is TGTGCCAGCAGTTACTCGGGACTCTCCTACAATGAGCAGTTCTTC.